This T cell receptor (beta chain) was found in a study of T cell responses to AZD1222 COVID-19 vaccine. Assay used: immunoSEQ multiplex PCR; TCRdb lists only in-frame clones, some missing. The table includes more than 100,000 clones, roughly 88% detected once. Findings of the study overall: Reportedly, nearly half the spike-specific TCRs target unmutated variant regions.

Per the germline V gene, CDR1 is LGHDT and CDR2 is YNNKEL (reference sequence). With 6 bases removed from V and 6 bases from J, the gap between germline ends came to 14 bases. The CDR3 contains 13 residues. A word on this clone: The antigen is unknown.

The J gene is TRBJ1-2, the V gene TRBV3-1 (or the pseudogene TRBV3-2); D is uncertain. The sample in question was peripheral blood, obtained on day 0 of AZD1222 vaccination. This receptor was taken from an adult in good health. CDR3 loop: CASRLQSGDGYTF. CDR3 coding DNA: TGTGCCAGCAGACTACAAAGCGGAGATGGCTACACCTTC.